This TCR beta chain stems from a study of T cell responses to AZD1222 COVID-19 vaccine. The data were produced by immunoSEQ multiplex PCR, yet TCRdb's version contains in-frame clones alone and is incomplete. Of 140,000 to 150,000 clones in the sample, 80% to 90% are singletons; the top ten hold about 8%. Study-wide points: A mostly white British donor set with more females was recruited, and clonal diversity was possibly underestimated. Baseline seropositivity characterized only six AZD1222 recipients. Spike-specific TCR breadth and depth went up after people got two AZD1222 doses.

Concerning this clone itself: Its antigen is still unknown.

From germline, CDR1 is MDHEN and CDR2 SYDVKM. This CDR3 has 14 residues. The V and J ends lost 3 bases and 0 bases, in that order; junction bases with no gene match: 0. This TCR came from an adult in good health. The sequencing here drew on peripheral blood, taken on day 0 of AZD1222 vaccination. The chain has TRBV28 and TRBJ1-2; 8 bases fit TRBD1. For the CDR3, the DNA is TGTGCCAGCAGTTTGACAGGGGCTAACTATGGCTACACCTTC. Its translation: CASSLTGANYGYTF.